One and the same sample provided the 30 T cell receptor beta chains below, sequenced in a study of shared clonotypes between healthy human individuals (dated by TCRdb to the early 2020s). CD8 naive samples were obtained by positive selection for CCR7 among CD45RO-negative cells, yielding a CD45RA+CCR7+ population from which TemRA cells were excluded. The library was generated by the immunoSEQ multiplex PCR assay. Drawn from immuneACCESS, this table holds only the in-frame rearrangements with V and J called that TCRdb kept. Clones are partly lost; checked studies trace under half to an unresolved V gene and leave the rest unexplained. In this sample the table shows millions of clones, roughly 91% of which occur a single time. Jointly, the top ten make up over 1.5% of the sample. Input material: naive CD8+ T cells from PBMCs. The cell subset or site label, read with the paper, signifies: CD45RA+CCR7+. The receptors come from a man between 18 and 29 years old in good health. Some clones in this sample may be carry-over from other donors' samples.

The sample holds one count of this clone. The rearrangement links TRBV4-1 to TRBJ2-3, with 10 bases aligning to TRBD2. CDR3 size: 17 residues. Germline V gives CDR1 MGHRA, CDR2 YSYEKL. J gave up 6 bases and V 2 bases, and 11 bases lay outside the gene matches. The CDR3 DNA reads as TGCGCCAGCAGCCAACCGGGACTAGCGTTTCTAGGGGATACGCAGTATTTT. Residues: CASSQPGLAFLGDTQYF.

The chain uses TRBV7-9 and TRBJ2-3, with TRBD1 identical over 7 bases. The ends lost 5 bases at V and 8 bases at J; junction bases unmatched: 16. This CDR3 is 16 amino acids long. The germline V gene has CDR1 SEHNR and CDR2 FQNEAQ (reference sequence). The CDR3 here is CASSQEVEGGAGTQYF. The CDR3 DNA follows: TGTGCCAGCAGCCAAGAGGTCGAAGGGGGCGCGGGTACGCAGTATTTT.

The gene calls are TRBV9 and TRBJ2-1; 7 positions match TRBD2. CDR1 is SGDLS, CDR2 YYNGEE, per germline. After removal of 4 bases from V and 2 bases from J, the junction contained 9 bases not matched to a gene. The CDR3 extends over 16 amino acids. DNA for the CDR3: TGTGCCAGCAGCCCAGAGAGCGGGGTGGCCTACAATGAGCAGTTCTTC. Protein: CASSPESGVAYNEQFF.

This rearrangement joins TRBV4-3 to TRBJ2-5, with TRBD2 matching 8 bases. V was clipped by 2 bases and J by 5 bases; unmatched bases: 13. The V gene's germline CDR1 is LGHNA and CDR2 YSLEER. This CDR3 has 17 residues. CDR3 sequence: CASSQSSGRGAAETQYF. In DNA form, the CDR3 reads TGCGCCAGCAGCCAATCTTCCGGGCGGGGGGCGGCGGAGACCCAGTACTTC.

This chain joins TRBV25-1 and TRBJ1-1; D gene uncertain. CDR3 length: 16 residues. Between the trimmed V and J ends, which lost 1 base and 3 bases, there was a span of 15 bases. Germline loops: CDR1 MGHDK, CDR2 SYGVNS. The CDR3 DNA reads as TGTGCCAGCAGTGAATGGGCGCTGACCTTTGACACTGAAGCTTTCTTT. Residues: CASSEWALTFDTEAFF. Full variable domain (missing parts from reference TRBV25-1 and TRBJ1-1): EADIYQTPRYLVIGTGKKITLECSQTMGHDKMYWYQQDPGMELHLIHYSYGVNSTEKGDLSSESTVSRIRTEHFPLTLESARPSHTSQYLCASSEWALTFDTEAFFGQGTRLTVV.

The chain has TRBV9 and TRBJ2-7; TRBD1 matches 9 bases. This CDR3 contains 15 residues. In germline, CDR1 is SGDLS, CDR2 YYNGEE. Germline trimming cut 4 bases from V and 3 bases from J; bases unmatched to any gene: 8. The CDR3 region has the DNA TGTGCCAGCAGCCTCCACGACAGGGGGAACTACGAGCAGTACTTC. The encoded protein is CASSLHDRGNYEQYF.

Written as DNA, the CDR3 is TGTGCCAGCAGCTCAGCGGATCGCCGAACTATGAACACTGAAGCTTTCTTT. This encodes CASSSADRRTMNTEAFF. The V gene is TRBV5-8, the J gene TRBJ1-1; D is uncertain. V was clipped by 3 bases and J by 0 bases, with 18 bases between them. There are 17 residues in the CDR3. CDR1 SGHTS and CDR2 YDEGEE come from the germline V gene.

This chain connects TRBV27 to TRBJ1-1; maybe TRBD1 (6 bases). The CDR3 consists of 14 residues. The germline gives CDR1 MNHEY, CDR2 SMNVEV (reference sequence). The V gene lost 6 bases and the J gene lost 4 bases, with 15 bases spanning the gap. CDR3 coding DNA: TGTGCCAGCAGGCGGCGTCCAGGGGCCACTGAAGCTTTCTTT. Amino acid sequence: CASRRRPGATEAFF.

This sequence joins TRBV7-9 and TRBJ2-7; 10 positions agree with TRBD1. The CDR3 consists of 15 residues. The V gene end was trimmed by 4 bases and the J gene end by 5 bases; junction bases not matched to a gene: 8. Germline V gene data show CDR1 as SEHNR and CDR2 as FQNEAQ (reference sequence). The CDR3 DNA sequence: TGTGCCAGCAGCTCCCCTCGGGACAGGGGCCACGAGCAGTACTTC. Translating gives CASSSPRDRGHEQYF.

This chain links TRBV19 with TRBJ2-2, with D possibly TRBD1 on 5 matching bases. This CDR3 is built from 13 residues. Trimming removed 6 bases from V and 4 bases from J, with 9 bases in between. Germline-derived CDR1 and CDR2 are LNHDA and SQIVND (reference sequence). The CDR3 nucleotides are TGTGCCAGTAGCCATGACAGCACCGGGGAGCTGTTTTTT. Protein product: CASSHDSTGELFF.

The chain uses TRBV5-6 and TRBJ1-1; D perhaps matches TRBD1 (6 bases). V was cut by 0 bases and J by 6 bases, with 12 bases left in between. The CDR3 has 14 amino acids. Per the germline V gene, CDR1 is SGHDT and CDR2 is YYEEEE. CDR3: CASSLAAGGSEAFF. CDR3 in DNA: TGTGCCAGCAGCTTGGCCGCCGGGGGCTCTGAAGCTTTCTTT.

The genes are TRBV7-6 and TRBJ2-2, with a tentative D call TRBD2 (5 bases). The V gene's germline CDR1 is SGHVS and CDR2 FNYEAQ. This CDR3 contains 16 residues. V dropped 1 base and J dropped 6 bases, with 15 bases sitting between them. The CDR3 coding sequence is TGTGCCAGCAGCTTAGTACGGCCGCTAGCCCCCGGGGAGCTGTTTTTT. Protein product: CASSLVRPLAPGELFF.

Written as DNA, the CDR3 is TGTGCCTGGAACGGACCCGGGAGCTACAATGAGCAGTTCTTC. Amino acids: CAWNGPGSYNEQFF. This chain joins TRBV30 and TRBJ2-1, with TRBD2 as a possible D gene (6 bases). V was clipped by 4 bases and J by 3 bases, with 13 bases between them. The CDR3 contains 14 residues. Per the germline V gene, CDR1 is GTSNPN and CDR2 is SVGIG (reference sequence).

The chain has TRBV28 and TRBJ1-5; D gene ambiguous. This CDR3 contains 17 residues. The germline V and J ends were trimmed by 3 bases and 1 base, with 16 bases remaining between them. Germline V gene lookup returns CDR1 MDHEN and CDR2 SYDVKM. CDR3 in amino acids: CASSFPMGLFSNQPQHF. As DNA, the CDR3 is TGTGCCAGCAGTTTCCCCATGGGCCTCTTCAGCAATCAGCCCCAGCATTTT. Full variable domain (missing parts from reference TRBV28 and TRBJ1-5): DVKVTQSSRYLVKRTGEKVFLECVQDMDHENMFWYRQDPGLGLRLIYFSYDVKMKEKGDIPEGYSVSREKKERFSLILESASTNQTSMYLCASSFPMGLFSNQPQHFGDGTRLSIL.

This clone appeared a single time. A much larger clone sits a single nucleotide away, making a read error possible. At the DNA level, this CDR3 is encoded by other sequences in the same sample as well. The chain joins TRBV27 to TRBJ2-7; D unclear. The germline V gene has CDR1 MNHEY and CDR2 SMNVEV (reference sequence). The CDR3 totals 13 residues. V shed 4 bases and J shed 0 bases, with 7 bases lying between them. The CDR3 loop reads CASSSGSSYEQYF. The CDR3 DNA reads TGTGCCAGCAGTTCTGGCAGCTCCTACGAGCAGTACTTC.

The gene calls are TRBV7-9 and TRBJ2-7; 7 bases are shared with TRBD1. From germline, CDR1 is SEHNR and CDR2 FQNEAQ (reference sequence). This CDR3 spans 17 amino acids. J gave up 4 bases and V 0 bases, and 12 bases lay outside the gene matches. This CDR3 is CASSLAPAGTVFYEQYF. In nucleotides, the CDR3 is TGTGCCAGCAGCTTAGCTCCCGCCGGGACAGTATTTTACGAGCAGTACTTC.

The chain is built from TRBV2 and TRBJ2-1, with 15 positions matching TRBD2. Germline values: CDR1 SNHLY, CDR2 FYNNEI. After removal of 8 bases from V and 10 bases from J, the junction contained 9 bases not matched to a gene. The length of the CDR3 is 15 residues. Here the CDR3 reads CASQRGLAGGREQFF. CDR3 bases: TGTGCCAGCCAACGAGGACTAGCGGGAGGGCGAGAGCAGTTCTTC.

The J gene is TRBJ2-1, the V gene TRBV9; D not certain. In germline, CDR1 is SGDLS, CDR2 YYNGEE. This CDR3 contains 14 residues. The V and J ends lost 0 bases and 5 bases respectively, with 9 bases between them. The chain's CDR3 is CASSVEVRNNEQFF. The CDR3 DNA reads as TGTGCCAGCAGCGTAGAGGTCAGGAACAATGAGCAGTTCTTC.

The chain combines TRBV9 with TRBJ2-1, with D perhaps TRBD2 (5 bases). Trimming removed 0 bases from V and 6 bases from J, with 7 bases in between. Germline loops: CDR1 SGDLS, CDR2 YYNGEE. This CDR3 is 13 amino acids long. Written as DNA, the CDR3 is TGTGCCAGCAGCGTAGGACTACGCAATGAGCAGTTCTTC. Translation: CASSVGLRNEQFF.

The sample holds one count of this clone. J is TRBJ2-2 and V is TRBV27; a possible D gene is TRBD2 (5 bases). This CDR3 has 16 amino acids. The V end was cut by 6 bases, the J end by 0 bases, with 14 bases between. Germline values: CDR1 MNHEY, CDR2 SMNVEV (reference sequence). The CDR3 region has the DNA TGTGCCAGCAGCCCCGCAGGTAGCGCGAACACCGGGGAGCTGTTTTTT. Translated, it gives CASSPAGSANTGELFF.

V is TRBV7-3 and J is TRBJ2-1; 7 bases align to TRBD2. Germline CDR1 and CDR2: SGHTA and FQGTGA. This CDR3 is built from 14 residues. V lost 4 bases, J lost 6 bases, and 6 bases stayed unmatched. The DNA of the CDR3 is TGTGCCAGCAGCTCCGGCGGGGGACTCAATGAGCAGTTCTTC. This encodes CASSSGGGLNEQFF. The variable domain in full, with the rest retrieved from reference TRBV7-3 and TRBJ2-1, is GAGVSQTPSNKVTEKGKYVELRCDPISGHTALYWYRQSLGQGPEFLIYFQGTGAADDSGLPNDRFFAVRPEGSVSTLKIQRTERGDSAVYLCASSSGGGLNEQFFGPGTRLTVL.

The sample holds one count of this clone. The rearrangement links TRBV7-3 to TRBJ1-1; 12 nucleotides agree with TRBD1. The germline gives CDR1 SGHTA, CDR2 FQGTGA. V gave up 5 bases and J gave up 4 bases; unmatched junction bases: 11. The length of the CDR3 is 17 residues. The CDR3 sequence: CASSLSGQGAGITEAFF. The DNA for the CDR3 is TGTGCCAGCAGCCTTTCGGGACAGGGGGCCGGAATCACTGAAGCTTTCTTT.

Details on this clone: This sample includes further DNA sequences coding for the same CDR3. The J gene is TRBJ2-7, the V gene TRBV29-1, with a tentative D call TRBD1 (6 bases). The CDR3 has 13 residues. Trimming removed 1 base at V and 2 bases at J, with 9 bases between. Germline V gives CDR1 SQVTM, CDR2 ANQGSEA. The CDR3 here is CSVEAGTTYEQYF. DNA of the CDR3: TGCAGCGTTGAAGCTGGGACAACCTACGAGCAGTACTTC.

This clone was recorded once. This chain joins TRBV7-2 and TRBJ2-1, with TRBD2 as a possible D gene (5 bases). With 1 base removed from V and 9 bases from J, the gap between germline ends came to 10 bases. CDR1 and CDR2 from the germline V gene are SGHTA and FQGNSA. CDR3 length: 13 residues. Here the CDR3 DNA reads TGTGCCAGCAGCTTAGGAGGGCCCGGTGAGCAGTTCTTC. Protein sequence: CASSLGGPGEQFF. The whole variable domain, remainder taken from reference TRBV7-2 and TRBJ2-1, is GAGVSQSPSNKVTEKGKDVELRCDPISGHTALYWYRQSLGQGLEFLIYFQGNSAPDKSGLPSDRFSAERTGGSVSTLTIQRTQQEDSAVYLCASSLGGPGEQFFGPGTRLTVL.

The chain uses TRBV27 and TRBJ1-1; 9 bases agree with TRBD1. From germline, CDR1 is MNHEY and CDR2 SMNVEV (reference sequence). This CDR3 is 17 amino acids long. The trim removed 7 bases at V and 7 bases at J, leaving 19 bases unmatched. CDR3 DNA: TGTGCCAGCAACCCACAGGGGGCAGACACCTCCCCCGATGAAGCTTTCTTT. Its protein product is CASNPQGADTSPDEAFF.

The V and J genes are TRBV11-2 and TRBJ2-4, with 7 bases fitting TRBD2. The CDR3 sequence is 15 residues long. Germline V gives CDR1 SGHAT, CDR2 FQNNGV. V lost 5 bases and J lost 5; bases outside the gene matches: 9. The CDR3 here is CASSELLANENIQYF. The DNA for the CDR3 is TGTGCCAGCAGCGAACTACTAGCGAACGAAAACATTCAGTACTTC.

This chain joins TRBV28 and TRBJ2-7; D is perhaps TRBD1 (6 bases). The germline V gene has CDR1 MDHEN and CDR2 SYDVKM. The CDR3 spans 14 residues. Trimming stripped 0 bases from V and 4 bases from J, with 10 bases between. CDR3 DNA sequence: TGTGCCAGCAGTTTATGGCAGGGGAAGTACGAGCAGTACTTC. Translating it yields CASSLWQGKYEQYF.

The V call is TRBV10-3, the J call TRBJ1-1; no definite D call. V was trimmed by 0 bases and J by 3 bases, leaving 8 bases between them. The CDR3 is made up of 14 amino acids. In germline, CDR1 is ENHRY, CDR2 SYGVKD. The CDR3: CAISESRVDTEAFF. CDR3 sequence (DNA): TGTGCCATCAGTGAGTCAAGGGTAGACACTGAAGCTTTCTTT.

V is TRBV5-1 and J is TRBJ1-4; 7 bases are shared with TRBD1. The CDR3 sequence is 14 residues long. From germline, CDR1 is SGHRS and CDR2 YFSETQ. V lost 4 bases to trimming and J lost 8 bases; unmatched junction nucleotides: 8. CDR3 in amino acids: CASSTDRRVEKLFF. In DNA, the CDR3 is TGCGCCAGCAGCACGGACAGGAGAGTAGAAAAACTGTTTTTT. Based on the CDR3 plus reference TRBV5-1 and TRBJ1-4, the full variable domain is KAGVTQTPRYLIKTRGQQVTLSCSPISGHRSVSWYQQTPGQGLQFLFEYFSETQRNKGNFPGRFSGRQFSNSRSEMNVSTLELGDSALYLCASSTDRRVEKLFFGSGTQLSVL.

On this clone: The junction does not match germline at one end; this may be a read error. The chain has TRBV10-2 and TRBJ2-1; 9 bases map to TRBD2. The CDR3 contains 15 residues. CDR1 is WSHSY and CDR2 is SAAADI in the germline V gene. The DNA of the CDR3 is TGCGCCACCAGTCAAAGGCGGGGGGGCGTGGAGGAGCAGTTCTTC. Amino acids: CATSQRRGGVEEQFF.